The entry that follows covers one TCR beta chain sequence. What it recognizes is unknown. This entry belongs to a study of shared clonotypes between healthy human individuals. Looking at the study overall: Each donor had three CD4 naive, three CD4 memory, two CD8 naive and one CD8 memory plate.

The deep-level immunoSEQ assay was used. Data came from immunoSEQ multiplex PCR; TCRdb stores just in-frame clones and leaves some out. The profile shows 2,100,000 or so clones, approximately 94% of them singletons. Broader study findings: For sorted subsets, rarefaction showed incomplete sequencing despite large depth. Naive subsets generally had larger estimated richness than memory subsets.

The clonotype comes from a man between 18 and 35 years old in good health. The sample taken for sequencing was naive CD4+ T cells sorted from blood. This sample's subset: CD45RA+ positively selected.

The CDR3 nucleotides read TGTGCCAGCAGTGAACAGGGACAGGGCGTCTATGGCTACACCTTC. It specifies CASSEQGQGVYGYTF. The chain joins TRBV6-1 to TRBJ1-2; 9 bases line up with TRBD1. After removal of 2 bases from V and 4 bases from J, the junction contained 5 bases not matched to a gene. This CDR3 contains 15 residues. CDR1 and CDR2 from the germline V gene are MNHNS and SASEGT.